What follows is one T cell receptor beta chain and its context. Its antigen remains unknown. TCRdb reprocessed the 5' RACE reads and reports one entry per CDR3 protein, with no DNA. This sample contains a few hundred thousand distinct CDR3 sequences. These data originate in a study of monozygotic twins with inflammatory bowel disease. No T cells were sorted before total RNA was taken from whole blood. Points from the study as a whole: The analysis yielded no support for one strong signal or clonotype associated with IBD. Perhaps reflecting limited power, concordant and discordant twins did not differ in repertoire similarity. Fewer clonotypes were shared with others by IBD patients than by healthy twins, especially with disease activity.

This CDR3 is 14 amino acids long. Germline V CDR1 and CDR2: PRHDT, FYEKMQ (reference sequence). The receptor was isolated from a human donor with ulcerative colitis or Crohn's disease, or a healthy co-twin of an affected twin (not recorded which). Material: blood. This sequence joins TRBV13 and TRBJ2-2. This CDR3 reads CASSGIRDTGELFF.